Below are 32 T cell receptor beta chains sequenced from a single sample in a study of siplizumab effects on memory and regulatory T cells (dated by TCRdb to the late 2010s). The method behind the library was the immunoSEQ multiplex PCR assay. TCRdb holds this immuneACCESS table with in-frame rearrangements only. Some clones are missing; in checked studies, unresolved V genes explain under half, and the rest has no known cause. Recorded for this sample are some 100,000 clones; about 91% of them occurred a single time. The leading ten clones occupy about 0.7% of the sample. Sequencing was performed on Tregs sorted from blood. The receptor set was obtained from a human donor in good health.

This clone was seen once. The J gene is TRBJ2-5, the V gene TRBV2; 9 bases map to TRBD2. CDR3 length: 15 amino acids. Trimming at V came to 2 bases and at J to 5 bases, leaving 6 bases not matched to a gene. The germline V gene encodes CDR1 SNHLY and CDR2 FYNNEI. The CDR3 sequence is CASSERGRAWETQYF. In DNA form, the CDR3 reads TGTGCCAGCAGTGAACGCGGGAGGGCTTGGGAGACCCAGTACTTC.

The gene calls are TRBV7-9 and TRBJ1-3; TRBD1 might be the D (6 bases). The CDR3 has 15 residues. V shed 2 bases and J shed 2 bases, with 10 bases lying between them. Germline V CDR1 and CDR2: SEHNR, FQNEAQ (reference sequence). This CDR3 is CASSLQAGAGNTIYF. DNA for the CDR3: TGTGCCAGCAGCTTACAGGCAGGGGCTGGAAACACCATATATTTT.

V and J are TRBV2 and TRBJ2-1; 12 nucleotides line up with TRBD2. CDR1 and CDR2 from the germline V gene are SNHLY and FYNNEI. This CDR3 comprises 15 residues. J was trimmed by 4 bases and V by 5 bases; bases with no gene match: 3. The CDR3: CASSPGTSGYNEQFF. CDR3 sequence (DNA): TGTGCCAGCAGTCCCGGGACTAGCGGGTACAATGAGCAGTTCTTC.

The chain recombines TRBV21-1 with TRBJ2-5; the table gives TRBD2 as D, unverified against the DNA. TRBV21-1 is reported as a pseudogene. The CDR3 length is 11 residues. The CDR3 protein is CASSNLETQYF. In DNA, the CDR3 is TGTGCCAGCAGCAACCTCGAGACCCAGTACTTC.

This clone was detected once. This chain connects TRBV9 to TRBJ2-1; tentative D call: TRBD2 (6 bases). The V and J ends lost 0 bases and 9 bases respectively, with 10 bases between them. CDR1 SGDLS and CDR2 YYNGEE come from the germline V gene. The CDR3 loop spans 13 amino acids. This CDR3 reads CASSVGGRIEQFF. The CDR3 region has the DNA TGTGCCAGCAGCGTAGGGGGGAGGATTGAGCAGTTCTTC.

The chain links TRBV6-6 to TRBJ2-4; D call uncertain. The V and J ends lost 4 bases and 6 bases respectively, with 13 bases between them. This CDR3 contains 14 residues. CDR1 and CDR2 from the germline V gene are MNHNY and SVGAGI (reference sequence). CDR3 nucleotide sequence: TGTGCCAGCAGTTCCTCGACCCCCAGAAACATTCAGTACTTC. It codes for CASSSSTPRNIQYF.

The V call is TRBV13, the J call TRBJ1-1; the D gene is possibly TRBD1 (5 bases). The CDR3 has 13 amino acids. In germline, CDR1 is PRHDT, CDR2 FYEKMQ (reference sequence). V lost 5 bases and J lost 4, with 11 bases in between. The CDR3 sequence is CASSRDRVTEAFF. In DNA, the CDR3 is TGTGCCAGCAGCCGTGACAGAGTCACTGAAGCTTTCTTT.

The gene calls are TRBV7-6 and TRBJ2-5; tentative D call: TRBD2 (7 bases). V lost 4 bases to trimming and J lost 5 bases, with 20 bases between them. This CDR3 contains 16 residues. CDR1 SGHVS and CDR2 FNYEAQ come from the germline V gene. The CDR3 nucleotides read TGTGCCAGCAGCTCCCTGGGGGGGGCCGGTCGGGAGACCCAGTACTTC. This encodes CASSSLGGAGRETQYF.

Concerning this clone itself: At one end, the junction sequence differs from germline, possibly due to a read error. This chain joins TRBV15 and TRBJ2-1, with TRBD1 as a possible D gene (5 bases). Germline CDR1 is LNHNV and CDR2 is YYDKDF (reference sequence). This CDR3 is 11 amino acids long. The CDR3 sequence is CATSRVGPPIF. For the CDR3, the DNA is TGTGCCACCAGCAGAGTGGGGCCACCGATCTTC.

The genes are TRBV5-6 and TRBJ1-2; no definite D call. Germline values: CDR1 SGHDT, CDR2 YYEEEE. Trimming stripped 3 bases from V and 5 bases from J, with 8 bases between. The CDR3 covers 12 residues. DNA for the CDR3: TGTGCCAGCAGCTCGGGTGTTTATGGCTACACCTTC. Protein sequence: CASSSGVYGYTF.

The chain couples TRBV2 to TRBJ1-1; D not certain. The CDR3 is 14 residues long. CDR1 SNHLY and CDR2 FYNNEI come from the germline V gene. V lost 1 base to trimming and J lost 5 bases, with 11 bases between them. CDR3 loop: CASSEVAADTEAFF. Written as DNA, the CDR3 is TGTGCCAGCAGTGAAGTTGCGGCAGATACTGAAGCTTTCTTT. Supplemented by reference TRBV2 and TRBJ1-1, the full variable domain reads EPEVTQTPSHQVTQMGQEVILRCVPISNHLYFYWYRQILGQKVEFLVSFYNNEISEKSEIFDDQFSVERPDGSNFTLKIRSTKLEDSAMYFCASSEVAADTEAFFGQGTRLTVV.

V and J are TRBV27 and TRBJ1-6, with 9 bases matching TRBD1. This CDR3 has 14 residues. V shed 5 bases and J 10 bases; nucleotides not matched to a gene: 6. Germline CDR1 is MNHEY and CDR2 is SMNVEV (reference sequence). The CDR3 coding sequence is TGTGCCAGCAGTCTCCGACAGGGGGAATCACCCCTCCACTTT. It is translated as CASSLRQGESPLHF.

The rearrangement links TRBV5-1 to TRBJ2-5; 8 bases align to TRBD1. Trimming removed 4 bases from V and 5 bases from J; junction bases left unmatched: 13. This CDR3 region has 16 residues. Germline lookup yields CDR1 SGHRS and CDR2 YFSETQ. CDR3 bases: TGCGCCAGCAGCGGGGGCAGGGGGCGAGGTGTTGAGACCCAGTACTTC. Translating gives CASSGGRGRGVETQYF.

The rearrangement uses TRBV2 and TRBJ2-1; 8 bases agree with TRBD2. The CDR3 consists of 15 residues. V gave up 2 bases and J gave up 2 bases; unmatched junction bases: 2. The germline CDR1 and CDR2 sequences are SNHLY and FYNNEI. CDR3 in amino acids: CASSERRGAYNEQFF. CDR3 DNA sequence: TGTGCCAGCAGTGAACGGCGGGGGGCCTACAATGAGCAGTTCTTC.

V is TRBV5-1 and J is TRBJ1-2, with no clear D. CDR3 length equals 13 residues. V lost 5 bases, J lost 1 base, and 9 bases lay in between. Germline V gene lookup returns CDR1 SGHRS and CDR2 YFSETQ. The CDR3 region has the DNA TGCGCCAGCAGTTCGACGGGTAACTATGGCTACACCTTC. Amino acids: CASSSTGNYGYTF.

This chain uses TRBV7-2 with TRBJ1-3; the D gene is possibly TRBD1 (6 bases). Germline V gives CDR1 SGHTA, CDR2 FQGNSA. The V gene lost 7 bases and the J gene lost 2 bases, with 15 bases spanning the gap. The CDR3 loop spans 15 amino acids. DNA of the CDR3: TGTGCCAGCACCATAGGGGGGGCCGCTGGAAACACCATATATTTT. This sequence encodes CASTIGGAAGNTIYF.

This chain connects TRBV5-4 to TRBJ2-5; TRBD2 aligns across 9 bases. Germline V gives CDR1 SGHNT, CDR2 YYREEE (reference sequence). The CDR3 consists of 16 residues. The V segment lost 4 bases and the J segment 6 bases; nucleotides outside the gene matches: 13. CDR3 nucleotides: TGTGCCAGCAGCCCCGGCGCTAGCGGGATCGGAAAGACCCAGTACTTC. It translates to CASSPGASGIGKTQYF. The entire variable domain, with the rest obtained from reference TRBV5-4 and TRBJ2-5, is as follows: ETGVTQSPTHLIKTRGQQVTLRCSSQSGHNTVSWYQQALGQGPQFIFQYYREEENGRGNFPPRFSGLQFPNYSSELNVNALELDDSALYLCASSPGASGIGKTQYFGPGTRLLVL.

The chain carries TRBV19 and TRBJ2-7; 7 nucleotides match TRBD1. This CDR3 has 13 residues. Germline-derived CDR1 and CDR2 are LNHDA and SQIVND (reference sequence). The J segment lost 2 bases and the V segment lost 4 bases, leaving 2 bases of the junction unmatched. CDR3 nucleotides: TGTGCCAGTAGTAACAGGGGTGCCTACGAGCAGTACTTC. It codes for CASSNRGAYEQYF.

V gene TRBV18 combines with J gene TRBJ1-5; 10 nucleotides line up with TRBD1. V shed 6 bases, J shed 7 bases, and the junction held 6 bases outside the gene matches. This CDR3 is 14 amino acids long. Looked up from germline, CDR1 is KGHSH and CDR2 is LQKENI. The CDR3 DNA reads as TGTGCCAGCTCGCGACAGGGGGCTGAACAGCCCCAGCATTTT. It encodes CASSRQGAEQPQHF.

The CDR3 reads CASMIAGAFSGANVLTF. CDR3 in DNA: TGTGCCAGTATGATAGCGGGAGCGTTCTCTGGGGCCAACGTCCTGACTTTC. V gene TRBV19 combines with J gene TRBJ2-6; 9 bases align to TRBD2. The CDR3 is made up of 17 amino acids. Germline V gene lookup returns CDR1 LNHDA and CDR2 SQIVND (reference sequence). The junction had 7 bases not matched to a gene; V was cut back by 7 bases and J by 0 bases.

A note on this clone: The same CDR3 can be traced to other DNA sequences in this sample. V and J are TRBV7-2 and TRBJ1-5; D is unclear. The CDR3 contains 14 residues. V was shortened by 3 bases and J by 2 bases, with 8 bases between the two germline ends. Per germline, CDR1 SGHTA and CDR2 FQGNSA. CDR3 sequence reads: CASSFGWGNQPQHF. CDR3 DNA: TGTGCCAGCAGCTTCGGTTGGGGCAATCAGCCCCAGCATTTT.

V usage is TRBV29-1 and J usage is TRBJ1-1; possible D gene TRBD1, 5 bases. The CDR3 is 15 amino acids. The V end was cut by 0 bases, the J end by 7 bases, with 18 bases between. Germline CDR1 reads SQVTM; CDR2 reads ANQGSEA. CDR3 coding DNA: TGCAGCGTTGAAGAACAGGACTCCTACACGGGTGAAGCTTTCTTT. Translated: CSVEEQDSYTGEAFF.

The genes are TRBV5-1 and TRBJ2-2, with TRBD1 matching 7 bases. The CDR3 is 16 amino acids. Germline CDR1 SGHRS, CDR2 YFSETQ. V was clipped by 4 bases and J by 4 bases; unmatched bases: 10. The CDR3 DNA reads TGCGCCAGCAGCCCGACTCCGGACAGGTCCACCGGGGAGCTGTTTTTT. This sequence encodes CASSPTPDRSTGELFF.

To note about this clone: A read error may produce the germline difference seen at one junction end. The rearrangement links TRBV5-1 to TRBJ2-3, with D perhaps matching TRBD1 (6 bases). Germline CDR1 is SGHRS and CDR2 is YFSETQ. The length of the CDR3 is 17 residues. CDR3 sequence reads: CASSSSRGNIITDTQCF. The CDR3 DNA follows: TGCGCCAGCAGCTCCTCCAGGGGCAACATCATCACAGATACGCAGTGTTTT.

The chain uses TRBV6-6 and TRBJ2-3, with 9 bases that match TRBD1. In germline, CDR1 is MNHNY, CDR2 SVGAGI (reference sequence). With V trimmed by 7 bases and J by 1 base, 6 bases remained unmatched. The CDR3 has 15 residues. The CDR3 loop is CASMGRTGGTDTQYF. The CDR3 DNA reads TGTGCCAGCATGGGGAGGACAGGGGGCACAGATACGCAGTATTTT.

V usage is TRBV5-5 and J usage is TRBJ2-7, with TRBD1 matching over 10 bases. CDR3 length: 16 amino acids. CDR1 SGHKS and CDR2 YYEKEE come from the germline V gene (reference sequence). V lost 0 bases, J lost 3 bases, and 6 bases stayed unmatched. The CDR3 sequence: CASSLGPGTGVYEQYF. The CDR3 bases are TGTGCCAGCAGCTTGGGGCCTGGGACAGGGGTCTACGAGCAGTACTTC. Using reference TRBV5-5 and TRBJ2-7 for the parts outside the CDR3, the full variable domain is DAGVTQSPTHLIKTRGQQVTLRCSPISGHKSVSWYQQVLGQGPQFIFQYYEKEERGRGNFPDRFSARQFPNYSSELNVNALLLGDSALYLCASSLGPGTGVYEQYFGPGTRLTVT.

This clone was seen a single time. The CDR3 loop reads CASSQSWQPQHF. CDR3 in DNA: TGTGCCAGCAGCCAATCGTGGCAGCCCCAGCATTTT. The V and J genes are TRBV16 and TRBJ1-5; D uncertain. The length of the CDR3 is 12 residues. Germline V CDR1 and CDR2: KGHSY, FQNENV. V was cut by 0 bases and J by 7 bases, with 4 bases left in between. The complete variable domain, with remaining parts taken from reference TRBV16 and TRBJ1-5, reads GEEVAQTPKHLVRGEGQKAKLYCAPIKGHSYVFWYQQVLKNEFKFLISFQNENVFDETGMPKERFSAKCLPNSPCSLEIQATKLEDSAVYFCASSQSWQPQHFGDGTRLSIL.

The chain is built from TRBV2 and TRBJ1-2; a weak D match, TRBD1 (6 bases). Per germline, CDR1 SNHLY and CDR2 FYNNEI. Between the trimmed V and J ends, which lost 10 bases and 3 bases, there was a span of 12 bases. The CDR3 is made up of 12 amino acids. CDR3 nucleotide sequence: TGTGCCATAGAGGGGGTTTACTATGGCTACACCTTC. Protein: CAIEGVYYGYTF.

This clone turned up a few times. This chain links TRBV19 with TRBJ1-1, with a possible D match to TRBD1 (5 bases). Per germline, CDR1 LNHDA and CDR2 SQIVND (reference sequence). This CDR3 is built from 14 residues. V dropped 6 bases and J dropped 5 bases, with 16 bases sitting between them. The CDR3 spells CASRTSGGRTEAFF. The CDR3 bases are TGTGCCAGTAGAACCTCCGGGGGAAGGACTGAAGCTTTCTTT.

The chain employs TRBV18 and TRBJ2-1, with 8 bases identical to TRBD2. The junction had 15 bases not matched to a gene; V was cut back by 3 bases and J by 5 bases. The CDR3 runs 18 residues. Germline lookup yields CDR1 KGHSH and CDR2 LQKENI. The CDR3: CASSPPVGTRGPNNEQFF. In DNA, the CDR3 is TGTGCCAGCTCACCCCCCGTCGGGACTAGGGGTCCGAACAATGAGCAGTTCTTC. Full variable domain (rest looked up from reference TRBV18 and TRBJ2-1): NAGVMQNPRHLVRRRGQEARLRCSPMKGHSHVYWYRQLPEEGLKFMVYLQKENIIDESGMPKERFSAEFPKEGPSILRIQQVVRGDSAAYFCASSPPVGTRGPNNEQFFGPGTRLTVL.

This chain joins TRBV5-1 and TRBJ2-3; D gene unclear. The CDR3 has 17 amino acids. The V end lost 1 base, the J end lost 2 bases, and 17 bases lay between the germline ends. Germline lookup yields CDR1 SGHRS and CDR2 YFSETQ. The CDR3 sequence is CASSLIKAGLSTDTQYF. CDR3 DNA sequence: TGCGCCAGCAGCTTGATTAAGGCAGGCTTATCCACAGATACGCAGTATTTT.

The rearrangement uses TRBV2 and TRBJ1-3; tentative D call: TRBD1 (5 bases). Germline CDR1 SNHLY, CDR2 FYNNEI. Between the trimmed V and J ends, which lost 4 bases and 4 bases, there was a span of 14 bases. This CDR3 comprises 15 residues. CDR3 in DNA: TGTGCCAGCAGTGGCGACAGCCTAGCGGGAAACACCATATATTTT. Encoded protein: CASSGDSLAGNTIYF.